The next 11 T cell receptor beta chains were all read from a single sample in a study of cytomegalovirus exposure and HLA in healthy donors. The primer mix had 60 Vbeta and 13 Jbeta primers. Sequencing used immunoSEQ multiplex PCR; TCRdb keeps in-frame clones, though not all of them. The data contain tens of thousands of clones, roughly 72% of them seen just once; the ten biggest clones take up around 8.4%. Material for sequencing was PBMCs. These receptors all stem from a woman in her 50s in good health and CMV-seronegative.

The genes are TRBV5-1 and TRBJ2-1; a weak D match, TRBD2 (5 bases). Germline V gives CDR1 SGHRS, CDR2 YFSETQ. V was shortened by 6 bases and J by 0 bases, with 10 bases between the two germline ends. The CDR3 totals 14 residues. The CDR3 DNA is TGCGCCAGCACAGCGGAGAGCTCCTACAATGAGCAGTTCTTC. Translation gives CASTAESSYNEQFF.

This sequence joins TRBV11-2 and TRBJ1-1, with D possibly TRBD1 on 5 matching bases. This CDR3 comprises 14 residues. Deletions cut 7 bases from V and 4 bases from J, with 16 bases between. Per germline, CDR1 SGHAT and CDR2 FQNNGV. The CDR3 nucleotides are TGTGCCAGCACCAACGACCGGGGGAGCACTGAAGCTTTCTTT. Protein product: CASTNDRGSTEAFF.

The chain links TRBV28 to TRBJ2-3; the D is unclear. Trimming removed 6 bases from V and 3 bases from J, with 7 bases in between. This CDR3 is built from 12 residues. Germline CDR1 is MDHEN and CDR2 is SYDVKM. As DNA, the CDR3 is TGTGCCAGCAGCCTAACTACAGATACGCAGTATTTT. Translation: CASSLTTDTQYF.

This clone was found once. The chain uses TRBV6-5 and TRBJ2-7; 9 bases are a match to TRBD2. The V gene's germline CDR1 is MNHEY and CDR2 SVGAGI. This CDR3 is built from 15 residues. The V gene end was trimmed by 2 bases and the J gene end by 4 bases; junction bases not matched to a gene: 6. The DNA for the CDR3 is TGTGCCAGCAGTTACGGGTGGCTAGCGGGGTACGAGCAGTACTTC. Its protein is CASSYGWLAGYEQYF.

The chain employs TRBV28 and TRBJ2-7; the match to TRBD2 covers 13 bases. Germline-derived CDR1 and CDR2 are MDHEN and SYDVKM. This CDR3 has 14 amino acids. V lost 8 bases to trimming and J lost 3 bases; unmatched junction nucleotides: 4. DNA of the CDR3: TGTGCCAGCCAAACTAGCGGGAGGGGCTACGAGCAGTACTTC. Its translation is CASQTSGRGYEQYF.

The V gene is TRBV7-6, the J gene TRBJ1-3; a possible D gene is TRBD1 (5 bases). This CDR3 spans 14 amino acids. The germline V gene has CDR1 SGHVS and CDR2 FNYEAQ. The germline V and J ends were trimmed by 5 bases and 4 bases, with 12 bases remaining between them. Written as DNA, the CDR3 is TGTGCCAGCAGCCAGATGGAGGGGGGAAACACCATATATTTT. Protein sequence: CASSQMEGGNTIYF. The full variable domain, its missing parts supplied by reference TRBV7-6 and TRBJ1-3, is GAGVSQSPRYKVTKRGQDVALRCDPISGHVSLYWYRQALGQGPEFLTYFNYEAQQDKSGLPNDRFSAERPEGSISTLTIQRTEQRDSAMYRCASSQMEGGNTIYFGEGSWLTVV.

The rearrangement links TRBV29-1 to TRBJ2-2, with D possibly matching TRBD2 (6 bases). The V gene's germline CDR1 is SQVTM and CDR2 ANQGSEA. CDR3 size: 12 residues. Trimming stripped 4 bases from V and 7 bases from J, with 10 bases between. In DNA form, the CDR3 reads TGCAGCGTTGGCGGGAAGGGCGGGGAGCTGTTTTTT. Its protein is CSVGGKGGELFF.

This clone was observed many times. This chain uses TRBV18 with TRBJ1-1; 7 positions agree with TRBD1. The CDR3 sequence is 16 residues long. Germline loops: CDR1 KGHSH, CDR2 LQKENI. After removal of 6 bases from V and 1 base from J, the junction contained 11 bases not matched to a gene. The CDR3 loop reads CASSPRDSSRNTEAFF. Written as DNA, the CDR3 is TGTGCCAGCTCTCCTCGGGACAGTTCTAGGAACACTGAAGCTTTCTTT.

CDR3 sequence reads: CASSLDQERTIYF. The CDR3 nucleotides read TGTGCCAGCAGCTTAGATCAAGAGAGAACCATATATTTT. The rearrangement joins TRBV11-2 to TRBJ1-3; no definite D call. Germline CDR1 SGHAT, CDR2 FQNNGV. This CDR3 contains 13 residues. The V and J ends lost 0 bases and 10 bases respectively, with 10 bases between them.

A single count supports this clone. The junction departs from the called germline gene at one end, perhaps through a read error. The V and J genes are TRBV6-1 and TRBJ1-1; 7 bases agree with TRBD1. Germline V gene data show CDR1 as MNHNS and CDR2 as SASEGT. CDR3 length: 14 residues. CDR3 nucleotide sequence: TGTGCCAGCAGAGAAGAGGGGGCGAGCACTGAAGCTTTCTTT. Amino acids: CASREEGASTEAFF.

This chain connects TRBV7-2 to TRBJ2-1, with D hard to call. The V end was cut by 0 bases, the J end by 3 bases, with 6 bases between. The CDR3 runs 14 residues. The germline V gene encodes CDR1 SGHTA and CDR2 FQGNSA. The CDR3 loop reads CASSLAASYNEQFF. In nucleotides, the CDR3 is TGTGCCAGCAGCTTAGCGGCTAGCTACAATGAGCAGTTCTTC.